The 23 T cell receptor beta chains below come from one sample, sequenced in a study of PD-1 and CTLA-4 blockade in melanoma. The data were produced by immunoSEQ multiplex PCR, yet TCRdb's version contains in-frame clones alone and is incomplete. The sample yields tens of thousands of clones, 88% seen once. Sequenced here: CD8+ T cells from peripheral blood, sampled from a patient given anti-PD-1 treatment. The receptor source for this set is a human donor with melanoma.

V usage is TRBV30 and J usage is TRBJ1-5; D perhaps matches TRBD1 (6 bases). Trimming took 2 bases from V and 1 from J, leaving 9 bases between them. Germline CDR1 reads GTSNPN; CDR2 reads SVGIG (reference sequence). The CDR3 sequence is 14 residues long. The CDR3 DNA reads TGTGCCTGGAGTCCCGGGACAAGCAATCAGCCCCAGCATTTT. As protein: CAWSPGTSNQPQHF.

This chain joins TRBV4-2 and TRBJ2-1; D is unclear. Trimming removed 2 bases at V and 9 bases at J, with 8 bases between. CDR1 is LGHNA, CDR2 YNFKEQ, per germline. This CDR3 region has 12 residues. The CDR3 is CASSQYNVEQFF. The CDR3 nucleotides read TGTGCCAGCAGCCAATACAATGTTGAGCAGTTCTTC.

The CDR3 nucleotides read TGTGCCAGCAGTCCCACTAGCACAGATACGCAGTATTTT. The encoded protein is CASSPTSTDTQYF. V is TRBV27 and J is TRBJ2-3; no firm D call. Per germline, CDR1 MNHEY and CDR2 SMNVEV (reference sequence). Trimming pared 5 bases from V and 0 bases from J, leaving 6 bases between. This CDR3 is built from 13 residues.

The gene calls are TRBV4-1 and TRBJ1-5; D is unresolved. This CDR3 contains 15 residues. Germline assignment: CDR1 MGHRA and CDR2 YSYEKL. Trimming removed 0 bases from V and 2 bases from J, with 8 bases in between. The CDR3 DNA sequence: TGCGCCAGCAGCCAAGAGGGGTTTGGCAATCAGCCCCAGCATTTT. Translated, it gives CASSQEGFGNQPQHF.

The chain combines TRBV4-3 with TRBJ2-2; D gene ambiguous. V gave up 4 bases and J gave up 5 bases, with 5 bases separating them. Germline V gene lookup returns CDR1 LGHNA and CDR2 YSLEER. The CDR3 runs 12 residues. CDR3 DNA: TGCGCCAGCAGCCTCGGTACCGGGGAGCTGTTTTTT. It specifies CASSLGTGELFF.

The chain uses TRBV19 and TRBJ2-3; tentatively, D is TRBD2 (6 bases). CDR1 and CDR2 from the germline V gene are LNHDA and SQIVND (reference sequence). The germline V and J ends were trimmed by 5 bases and 2 bases, with 11 bases remaining between them. CDR3 length equals 14 residues. The CDR3 DNA reads as TGTGCCAGTAGTCCATGGACTAACACAGATACGCAGTATTTT. Protein product: CASSPWTNTDTQYF.

V is TRBV6-1 and J is TRBJ2-7; D may be TRBD1 (5 bases). The germline V gene encodes CDR1 MNHNS and CDR2 SASEGT. The CDR3 loop spans 14 amino acids. V was clipped by 1 base and J by 5 bases, with 12 bases between them. CDR3 residues: CASSEGGARDEQYF. The DNA for the CDR3 is TGTGCCAGCAGTGAAGGGGGCGCAAGGGACGAGCAGTACTTC.

The rearrangement links TRBV27 to TRBJ2-3; possibly TRBD2 for D (6 bases). Per germline, CDR1 MNHEY and CDR2 SMNVEV (reference sequence). V dropped 8 bases and J dropped 4 bases, with 19 bases sitting between them. This CDR3 comprises 15 residues. Written as DNA, the CDR3 is TGTGCCAGCGCTCTCTGGGCGGGGCCCGCAGATACGCAGTATTTT. Its protein is CASALWAGPADTQYF.

This rearrangement joins TRBV30 to TRBJ1-2; TRBD1 agrees at 8 bases. With V trimmed by 2 bases and J by 6 bases, 5 bases remained unmatched. Germline V gene lookup returns CDR1 GTSNPN and CDR2 SVGIG (reference sequence). The CDR3 has 13 amino acids. In nucleotides, the CDR3 is TGTGCCTGGAGTACCGGACAGGGAAATGGCTACACCTTC. Translated: CAWSTGQGNGYTF. The variable domain in full, with the rest retrieved from reference TRBV30 and TRBJ1-2, is SQTIHQWPATLVQPVGSPLSLECTVEGTSNPNLYWYRQAAGRGLQLLFYSVGIGQISSEVPQNLSASRPQDRQFILSSKKLLLSDSGFYLCAWSTGQGNGYTFGSGTRLTVV.

V is TRBV4-1 and J is TRBJ2-3; D is ambiguous. The CDR3 has 14 residues. Trimming took 6 bases from V and 4 from J, leaving 14 bases between them. CDR1 and CDR2 from the germline V gene are MGHRA and YSYEKL. The CDR3 loop reads CASSPRSTSDTQYF. The CDR3 coding sequence is TGCGCCAGCAGTCCGAGGAGTACTTCAGATACGCAGTATTTT.

This clone was found once. The chain uses TRBV2 and TRBJ2-4; D not resolved. V was trimmed by 7 bases and J by 8 bases, leaving 12 bases between them. This CDR3 is 12 amino acids long. The germline CDR1 and CDR2 sequences are SNHLY and FYNNEI. The CDR3 nucleotides read TGTGCCAGCACACGAAGAGAGGACATTCAGTACTTC. Its protein product is CASTRREDIQYF.

This chain uses TRBV22-1 with TRBJ2-6; the DNA was not used to check the table's D call, TRBD2. TRBV22-1 is designated a pseudogene. The CDR3 is 18 residues long. The CDR3 DNA sequence: TGTCCTGGGAGCAGGCTGTGGAAGCGAACAAAGTCGGGCAACGTCCTGACTTTC. Protein sequence: CPGSRLWKRTKSGNVLTF.

The chain joins TRBV4-1 to TRBJ2-7; 11 bases line up with TRBD1. J was trimmed by 2 bases and V by 0 bases; bases with no gene match: 6. In germline, CDR1 is MGHRA, CDR2 YSYEKL. CDR3 size: 17 residues. The CDR3 region has the DNA TGCGCCAGCAGCCAAGATGGGGGGACAGGGGGAACCTACGAGCAGTACTTC. The encoded protein is CASSQDGGTGGTYEQYF.

The chain links TRBV29-1 to TRBJ2-7; 7 bases are shared with TRBD1. CDR1 is SQVTM and CDR2 is ANQGSEA in the germline V gene. Trimming took 3 bases from V and 7 from J; bases not matched to a gene: 12. This CDR3 has 14 residues. The CDR3 region has the DNA TGCAGCGTTGATGGAGACAGGGATTTGGGTGAGCAGTACTTC. Translation: CSVDGDRDLGEQYF.

The chain has TRBV6-2 or TRBV6-3 and TRBJ1-1, with D tentatively TRBD1 (6 bases). Trimming cost V 1 base and J 6 bases, with 12 bases left between them. The CDR3 contains 14 residues. The germline CDR1 and CDR2 sequences are MNHEY and SVGEGT. The DNA for the CDR3 is TGTGCCAGCAGTTACTTACAGGGTACCGCTGAAGCTTTCTTT. Its translation: CASSYLQGTAEAFF.

The chain employs TRBV10-3 and TRBJ2-6, with D uncertain. V lost 4 bases and J 2 bases, leaving 18 bases between the germline ends. The CDR3 extends over 18 amino acids. Germline CDR1 and CDR2: ENHRY and SYGVKD. CDR3 bases: TGTGCCATCAGTGCCCGGGCAGACCTTTGGACTGGGGCCAACGTCCTGACTTTC. This codes for CAISARADLWTGANVLTF.

V usage is TRBV5-4 and J usage is TRBJ1-6; D is unclear. V dropped 1 base and J dropped 0 bases, with 5 bases sitting between them. The CDR3 has 15 amino acids. Germline V gives CDR1 SGHNT, CDR2 YYREEE (reference sequence). The DNA of the CDR3 is TGTGCCAGCAGCTTGAGCAGCTCCTATAATTCACCCCTCCACTTT. Its protein product is CASSLSSSYNSPLHF.

The V call is TRBV28, the J call TRBJ2-7, with D tentatively TRBD1 (5 bases). Germline loops: CDR1 MDHEN, CDR2 SYDVKM. This CDR3 comprises 14 residues. The germline V and J ends were trimmed by 2 bases and 0 bases, with 8 bases remaining between them. This chain's CDR3 is CASSLQGYSYEQYF. Here the CDR3 DNA reads TGTGCCAGCAGTTTACAGGGATACTCCTACGAGCAGTACTTC.

V is TRBV9 and J is TRBJ2-2; perhaps D is TRBD1 or TRBD2 (5 bases each). The V end was cut by 0 bases, the J end by 4 bases, with 7 bases between. The CDR3 runs 14 residues. Per the germline V gene, CDR1 is SGDLS and CDR2 is YYNGEE. CDR3 amino acids: CASSVGGATGELFF. DNA for the CDR3: TGTGCCAGCAGCGTAGGAGGGGCCACCGGGGAGCTGTTTTTT.

The chain carries TRBV4-3 and TRBJ1-1; 7 nucleotides agree with TRBD1. Looked up from germline, CDR1 is LGHNA and CDR2 is YSLEER. This CDR3 has 15 residues. After removal of 3 bases from V and 0 bases from J, the junction contained 4 bases not matched to a gene. The CDR3 bases are TGCGCCAGCAGCCAGCTACAGGGGTTGAACACTGAAGCTTTCTTT. Amino acids: CASSQLQGLNTEAFF.

This chain uses TRBV19 with TRBJ2-3; D is undetermined. This CDR3 is 14 amino acids long. The V gene lost 5 bases and the J gene lost 3 bases, with 12 bases spanning the gap. Looked up from germline, CDR1 is LNHDA and CDR2 is SQIVND (reference sequence). The CDR3 DNA reads as TGTGCCAGTAGTGGGCTACGTCTTACAGATACGCAGTATTTT. Amino acids: CASSGLRLTDTQYF. Complete variable domain (other parts from reference TRBV19 and TRBJ2-3): DGGITQSPKYLFRKEGQNVTLSCEQNLNHDAMYWYRQDPGQGLRLIYYSQIVNDFQKGDIAEGYSVSREKKESFPLTVTSAQKNPTAFYLCASSGLRLTDTQYFGPGTRLTVL.

The chain combines TRBV28 with TRBJ1-2; D gene uncertain. The CDR3 length is 14 residues. Trimming took 6 bases from V and 3 from J, leaving 14 bases between them. Germline V gene lookup returns CDR1 MDHEN and CDR2 SYDVKM. The CDR3, as DNA: TGTGCCAGCAGCCCTAGACATCCCGACTATGGCTACACCTTC. Translated, it gives CASSPRHPDYGYTF.

The chain couples TRBV19 to TRBJ2-3; D gene uncertain. The V and J ends lost 0 bases and 6 bases respectively, with 4 bases between them. CDR3 length equals 12 residues. Germline-derived CDR1 and CDR2 are LNHDA and SQIVND (reference sequence). CDR3 residues: CASSIDPDTQYF. In DNA, the CDR3 is TGTGCCAGTAGTATAGACCCGGATACGCAGTATTTT.